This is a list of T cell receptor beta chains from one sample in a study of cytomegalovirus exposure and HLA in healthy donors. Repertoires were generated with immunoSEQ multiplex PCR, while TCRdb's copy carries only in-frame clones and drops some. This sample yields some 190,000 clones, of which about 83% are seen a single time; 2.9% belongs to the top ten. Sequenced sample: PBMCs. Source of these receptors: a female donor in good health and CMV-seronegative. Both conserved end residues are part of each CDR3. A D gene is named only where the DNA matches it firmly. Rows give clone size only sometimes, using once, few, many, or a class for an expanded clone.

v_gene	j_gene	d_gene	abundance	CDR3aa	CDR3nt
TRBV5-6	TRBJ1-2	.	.	CASSLVATGNYGYTF	TGTGCCAGCAGCTTGGTGGCGACTGGTAACTATGGCTACACCTTC
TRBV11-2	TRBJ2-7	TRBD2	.	CASSLGAGGPKIYEQYF	TGTGCCAGCAGCTTGGGTGCGGGAGGCCCTAAAATTTACGAGCAGTACTTC
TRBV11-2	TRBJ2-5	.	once	CASSFSGQETQYF	TGTGCCAGCAGCTTTAGTGGCCAAGAGACCCAGTACTTC
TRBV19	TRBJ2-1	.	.	CASSIGMEQRVRKFF	TGTGCCAGTAGTATAGGTATGGAGCAAAGAGTCAGAAAGTTCTTC
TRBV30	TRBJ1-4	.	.	CAWSPTPGTREEKLFF	TGTGCCTGGAGTCCAACTCCCGGGACAAGAGAAGAAAAACTGTTTTTT
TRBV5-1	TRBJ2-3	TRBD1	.	CASSFRTGGLNTQYF	TGCGCCAGCAGCTTTAGGACAGGGGGCCTAAATACGCAGTATTTT
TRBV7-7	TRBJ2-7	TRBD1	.	CASSPDRGTYEQYF	TGTGCTAGCAGCCCCGACAGGGGGACCTACGAGCAGTACTTC
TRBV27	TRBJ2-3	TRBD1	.	CASSLLVSGRGSKKNTQYF	TGTGCCAGCAGTTTATTAGTGTCGGGCAGGGGGTCAAAAAAAAATACGCAGTATTTT
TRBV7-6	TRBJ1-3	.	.	CASSLEASSGNTIYF	TGTGCCAGCAGCTTAGAGGCTAGCTCTGGAAACACCATATATTTT
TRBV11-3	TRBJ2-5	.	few	CASSPQATGGETQYF	TGTGCCAGCAGCCCCCAGGCAACCGGCGGGGAGACCCAGTACTTC
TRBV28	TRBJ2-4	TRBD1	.	CARPRGPPKNIQYF	TGTGCCAGGCCCAGGGGGCCGCCCAAAAACATTCAGTACTTC
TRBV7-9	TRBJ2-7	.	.	CASSLGPSYEQYF	TGTGCCAGCAGTCTTGGCCCTTCCTACGAGCAGTACTTC
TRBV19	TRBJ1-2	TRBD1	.	CASSIPRTGYGYTF	TGTGCCAGTAGTATTCCCAGGACAGGGTATGGCTACACCTTC
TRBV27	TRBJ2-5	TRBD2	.	CASLPAGGPLGETQYF	TGTGCCAGCCTCCCAGCGGGGGGGCCGCTCGGGGAGACCCAGTACTTC
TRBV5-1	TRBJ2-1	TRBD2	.	CASSLGLAGDNEQFF	TGCGCCAGCAGCTTGGGGCTAGCGGGAGACAACGAGCAGTTCTTC
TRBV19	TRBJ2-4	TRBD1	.	CASSRGQAVNIQYF	TGTGCCAGTAGTAGGGGACAGGCCGTAAACATTCAGTACTTC
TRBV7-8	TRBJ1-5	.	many	CASSPSVVYSNQPQHF	TGTGCCAGCAGCCCATCCGTAGTTTATAGCAATCAGCCCCAGCATTTT
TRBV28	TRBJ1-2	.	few	CASSFRGAGGYTF	TGTGCCAGCAGTTTTCGGGGGGCTGGGGGCTACACCTTC
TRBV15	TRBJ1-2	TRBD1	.	CATRTTGKNYGYTF	TGTGCCACCAGAACGACAGGGAAGAACTATGGCTACACCTTC
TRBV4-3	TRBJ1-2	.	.	CASSQSGVYGYTF	TGCGCCAGCAGCCAATCGGGTGTCTATGGCTACACCTTC
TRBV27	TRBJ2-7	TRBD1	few	CASSPGTVGYEQYF	TGTGCCAGCAGTCCCGGGACAGTGGGCTACGAGCAGTACTTC
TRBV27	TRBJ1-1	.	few	CASSPWWTLNTEAFF	TGTGCCAGCAGTCCCTGGTGGACTCTGAACACTGAAGCTTTCTTT
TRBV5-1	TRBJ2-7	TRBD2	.	CASSLLAGQTYEQYF	TGCGCCAGCAGCTTACTAGCGGGGCAGACCTACGAGCAGTACTTC
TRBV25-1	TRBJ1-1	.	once	CASSEEETTEAFF	TGTGCCAGCAGTGAAGAGGAGACCACTGAAGCTTTCTTT
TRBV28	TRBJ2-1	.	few	CASSLRRGLLAGYNEQFF	TGTGCCAGCAGTTTAAGAAGAGGGTTACTAGCAGGATACAATGAGCAGTTCTTC
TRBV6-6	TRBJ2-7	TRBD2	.	CASSLTSGGIYEQYF	TGTGCCAGCAGTCTTACTAGCGGGGGGATTTACGAGCAGTACTTC
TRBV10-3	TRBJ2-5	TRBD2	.	CAISRRGGAGTQYF	TGTGCCATCAGCCGACGCGGGGGGGCTGGGACCCAGTACTTC
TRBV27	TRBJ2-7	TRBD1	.	CASSFQQGDRAYEQYF	TGTGCCAGCAGTTTTCAACAGGGGGATCGAGCCTACGAGCAGTACTTC
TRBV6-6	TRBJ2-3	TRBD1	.	CASSSGQTLGTDTQYF	TGTGCCAGCAGTTCGGGACAGACTCTTGGCACAGATACGCAGTATTTT
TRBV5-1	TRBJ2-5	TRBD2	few	CASSPAGGETQYF	TGCGCCAGCAGCCCGGCGGGGGGGGAGACCCAGTACTTC
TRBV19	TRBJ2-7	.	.	CASDSGHRYSYEQYF	TGTGCCAGTGACTCGGGACACCGATACTCCTACGAGCAGTACTTC
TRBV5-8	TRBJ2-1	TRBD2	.	CASSLRLAGVRQFF	TGTGCCAGCAGCTTGAGACTAGCGGGGGTGAGGCAGTTCTTC
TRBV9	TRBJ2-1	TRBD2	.	CASSVPGLATNEQFF	TGTGCCAGCAGCGTACCGGGACTAGCGACCAATGAGCAGTTCTTC
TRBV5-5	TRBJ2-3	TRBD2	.	CASSSQGRTSGGRFTDTQYF	TGTGCCAGCAGCTCACAGGGGCGTACTAGCGGGGGAAGGTTTACAGATACGCAGTATTTT
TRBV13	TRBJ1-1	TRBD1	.	CASSPRQGRTEAFF	TGTGCCAGCAGCCCTCGACAGGGACGAACTGAAGCTTTCTTT
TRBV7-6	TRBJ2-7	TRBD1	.	CASGTVTLGEQYF	TGTGCCAGCGGGACAGTAACCCTAGGAGAGCAGTACTTC
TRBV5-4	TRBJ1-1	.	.	CASSLAYGNTEAFF	TGTGCCAGCAGCTTGGCCTATGGGAACACTGAAGCTTTCTTT
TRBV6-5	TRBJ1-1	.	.	CASSYTPGGNTEAFF	TGTGCCAGCAGTTACACCCCCGGAGGGAACACTGAAGCTTTCTTT
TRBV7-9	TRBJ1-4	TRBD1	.	CASSQRTGNNEKLFF	TGTGCCAGCAGCCAACGGACAGGGAATAATGAAAAACTGTTTTTT
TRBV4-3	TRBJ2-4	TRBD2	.	CASSHGTSGNIQYF	TGCGCCAGCAGCCATGGGACTAGCGGGAACATTCAGTACTTC
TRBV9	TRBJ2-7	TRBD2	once	CASSPRGGSYEQYF	TGTGCCAGCAGCCCCCGGGGGGGCTCCTACGAGCAGTACTTC